The 22 T cell receptor beta chains given below trace back to one sample, sequenced in a study of blood T cell repertoires in COVID-19. Measured with immunoSEQ multiplex PCR; TCRdb has only the in-frame clones, and not every one. The sample records roughly 250,000 clones, about 70% being singletons. The sequencing input was peripheral blood. These receptors originate from a woman older than 75 with acute or convalescent COVID-19.

V is TRBV7-9 and J is TRBJ2-1, with 11 bases matching TRBD2. The CDR3 is 18 residues long. V lost 2 bases and J lost 0; bases outside the gene matches: 6. Germline-derived CDR1 and CDR2 are SEHNR and FQNEAQ (reference sequence). CDR3 bases: TGTGCCAGCAGCTTAAGGGTAGCGGGAGGGCCCTCCTACAATGAGCAGTTCTTC. Its protein is CASSLRVAGGPSYNEQFF.

This chain links TRBV10-3 with TRBJ1-4; 9 bases agree with TRBD1. The trim removed 0 bases at V and 1 base at J, leaving 12 bases unmatched. The germline CDR1 and CDR2 sequences are ENHRY and SYGVKD. CDR3 length: 20 residues. This chain's CDR3 is CAISESTPGQGDQTNEKLFF. CDR3 DNA: TGTGCCATCAGTGAGTCGACCCCGGGACAGGGAGATCAAACTAATGAAAAACTGTTTTTT.

The chain links TRBV7-9 to TRBJ1-4; D is uncertain. CDR1 SEHNR and CDR2 FQNEAQ come from the germline V gene (reference sequence). Trimming took off 2 bases at V and 8 bases at J, with 15 bases between the two ends. This CDR3 has 15 residues. In DNA, the CDR3 is TGTGCCAGCAGCTTAACGGAGGGCTCAAGAGAAAAACTGTTTTTT. Amino acids: CASSLTEGSREKLFF.

The genes are TRBV6-5 and TRBJ1-1; D unclear. This CDR3 has 13 residues. Trimming took 6 bases from V and 11 from J, leaving 19 bases between them. Looked up from germline, CDR1 is MNHEY and CDR2 is SVGAGI. The CDR3 DNA reads as TGTGCCAGCAGCCGTACCGGGGTCCATCTGGCTTTCTTT. Encoded protein: CASSRTGVHLAFF.

This rearrangement joins TRBV3-1 (or the pseudogene TRBV3-2) to TRBJ2-6, with 8 bases fitting TRBD1. CDR1 is LGHDT and CDR2 is YNNKEL in the germline V gene (reference sequence). The CDR3 is 17 residues long. The J segment lost 2 bases and the V segment lost 0 bases, leaving 3 bases of the junction unmatched. The CDR3 loop is CASSQDAGGAGANVLTF. For the CDR3, the DNA is TGTGCCAGCAGCCAAGATGCAGGGGGCGCTGGGGCCAACGTCCTGACTTTC.

V is TRBV10-1 and J is TRBJ2-7, with 12 bases that match TRBD2. Trimming removed 6 bases from V and 8 bases from J; junction bases left unmatched: 5. The germline gives CDR1 WNHNN, CDR2 SYGVQD (reference sequence). This CDR3 spans 13 amino acids. CDR3 bases: TGCGCCAGCAGCCCTAGCGGGAGGGATAAGCAGTACTTC. It yields the protein CASSPSGRDKQYF.

The rearrangement joins TRBV19 to TRBJ1-1; 11 bases agree with TRBD1. This CDR3 comprises 17 residues. The ends lost 4 bases at V and 2 bases at J; junction bases unmatched: 9. Per the germline V gene, CDR1 is LNHDA and CDR2 is SQIVND (reference sequence). CDR3 loop: CASSRRTGGVFNTEAFF. The CDR3 coding sequence is TGTGCCAGTAGTAGAAGGACAGGGGGCGTCTTTAACACTGAAGCTTTCTTT.

This chain links TRBV2 with TRBJ1-2, with D possibly matching TRBD1 (5 bases). The CDR3 is made up of 14 amino acids. Per germline, CDR1 SNHLY and CDR2 FYNNEI. Trimming removed 2 bases at V and 1 base at J, with 8 bases between. The CDR3 loop reads CASSELGGNYGYTF. In nucleotides, the CDR3 is TGTGCCAGCAGTGAATTGGGGGGTAACTATGGCTACACCTTC.

The J gene is TRBJ2-3, the V gene TRBV11-1, with D possibly TRBD2 on 5 matching bases. CDR1 and CDR2 (germline): SGHAT, FQDESV (reference sequence). The germline V and J ends were trimmed by 3 bases and 4 bases, with 14 bases remaining between them. This CDR3 has 15 residues. In nucleotides, the CDR3 is TGTGCCAGCAGCTTCTTGGCTAGCCCCTCAGATACGCAGTATTTT. It specifies CASSFLASPSDTQYF.

This chain links TRBV27 with TRBJ1-2; TRBD1 agrees at 8 bases. J was trimmed by 3 bases and V by 3 bases; bases with no gene match: 6. The CDR3 length is 15 residues. Germline V CDR1 and CDR2: MNHEY, SMNVEV (reference sequence). The CDR3 nucleotides are TGTGCCAGCAGTTTGGCCCCGACAGGGGACTATGGCTACACCTTC. This sequence encodes CASSLAPTGDYGYTF.

V is TRBV5-1 and J is TRBJ2-1; tentatively, D is TRBD1 (7 bases). CDR3 length: 13 amino acids. Trimming cost V 2 bases and J 8 bases, with 11 bases left between them. Germline V lookup: CDR1 SGHRS, CDR2 YFSETQ. The CDR3: CASSFGGGHEQFF. The CDR3 region has the DNA TGCGCCAGCAGCTTTGGAGGGGGCCATGAGCAGTTCTTC.

The V call is TRBV10-3, the J call TRBJ1-6, with TRBD1 matching over 9 bases. The CDR3 has 18 amino acids. V lost 10 bases, J lost 9 bases, and 22 bases stayed unmatched. CDR1 is ENHRY, CDR2 SYGVKD, per germline. The CDR3 spells CATKEVDRGLGLSSPLHF. CDR3 DNA: TGTGCCACAAAGGAGGTGGACAGGGGATTAGGGTTGAGTTCACCCCTCCACTTT.

Of note for this clone: The same CDR3 arises from other DNA sequences in this sample as well. The chain uses TRBV18 and TRBJ2-5; 8 nucleotides line up with TRBD1. Losses at the gene ends were 3 bases for V and 4 bases for J; bases not matched to a gene: 4. Germline V gene lookup returns CDR1 KGHSH and CDR2 LQKENI. There are 14 residues in the CDR3. The CDR3 loop is CASSPDRGAETQYF. CDR3 DNA: TGTGCCAGCTCACCTGACAGGGGAGCAGAGACCCAGTACTTC.

The genes are TRBV20-1 and TRBJ1-3; TRBD1 might be the D (5 bases). Germline V lookup: CDR1 DFQATT, CDR2 SNEGSKA (reference sequence). Trimming pared 3 bases from V and 3 bases from J, leaving 12 bases between. The CDR3 runs 14 residues. CDR3 residues: CSASRAGLGNTIYF. The CDR3 DNA reads TGCAGTGCTAGTAGGGCAGGGCTTGGAAACACCATATATTTT.

This clone was seen only once. V gene TRBV24-1 combines with J gene TRBJ2-7; 14 nucleotides agree with TRBD2. Per germline, CDR1 KGHDR and CDR2 SFDVKD. The CDR3 sequence is 18 residues long. The V gene end was trimmed by 4 bases and the J gene end by 7 bases; junction bases not matched to a gene: 14. The CDR3: CATSEAGTSGSSSREQYF. The CDR3 DNA follows: TGTGCCACCAGTGAGGCCGGGACTAGCGGGAGTTCTTCGCGGGAGCAGTACTTC.

This clone was seen a handful of times. V gene TRBV2 combines with J gene TRBJ2-3, with D possibly being TRBD2 (6 bases). CDR1 and CDR2 (germline): SNHLY, FYNNEI. The length of the CDR3 is 14 residues. V dropped 5 bases and J dropped 1 base, with 10 bases sitting between them. Here the CDR3 reads CASSWSSGTDTQYF. In DNA, the CDR3 is TGTGCCAGCAGTTGGTCTAGCGGCACAGATACGCAGTATTTT.

About this clone itself: Other DNA sequences from this sample encode an identical CDR3 as well. DNA for the CDR3: TGTGCCAGCTCACCAGGAGGAAACTATGGCTACACCTTC. As protein: CASSPGGNYGYTF. The chain has TRBV18 and TRBJ1-2, with D uncertain. CDR1 is KGHSH and CDR2 is LQKENI in the germline V gene. CDR3 size: 13 residues. The germline V and J ends were trimmed by 2 bases and 2 bases, with 6 bases remaining between them.

This chain links TRBV9 with TRBJ2-2, with D possibly matching TRBD1 (5 bases). CDR3 size: 14 residues. V was trimmed by 3 bases and J by 8 bases, leaving 14 bases between them. CDR1 is SGDLS and CDR2 is YYNGEE in the germline V gene. CDR3 bases: TGTGCCAGCAGCGCGGACGGACATTCTGGGGAGCTGTTTTTT. This codes for CASSADGHSGELFF.

The chain joins TRBV7-8 to TRBJ2-1; TRBD2 might be the D (5 bases). The CDR3 length is 17 residues. Germline-derived CDR1 and CDR2 are SGHVS and FQNEAQ. The V end lost 1 base, the J end lost 4 bases, and 17 bases lay between the germline ends. DNA for the CDR3: TGTGCCAGCAGCTTAGGTTCCCTAGCCCTCTTTTACAATGAGCAGTTCTTC. It codes for CASSLGSLALFYNEQFF.

The chain is built from TRBV29-1 and TRBJ1-2, with TRBD1 matching over 10 bases. V was clipped by 3 bases and J by 4 bases; unmatched bases: 2. The CDR3 runs 13 residues. The germline V gene has CDR1 SQVTM and CDR2 ANQGSEA. This CDR3 reads CSVEGTGAYGYTF. CDR3 in DNA: TGCAGCGTTGAGGGGACAGGGGCCTATGGCTACACCTTC.

V usage is TRBV6-1 and J usage is TRBJ1-1; 8 bases agree with TRBD1. Looked up from germline, CDR1 is MNHNS and CDR2 is SASEGT. This CDR3 spans 14 amino acids. Trimming removed 2 bases from V and 3 bases from J; junction bases left unmatched: 2. In nucleotides, the CDR3 is TGTGCCAGCAGTGAACAGGGGGCTTACACTGAAGCTTTCTTT. Protein product: CASSEQGAYTEAFF.

This clone was detected a few times. The rearrangement uses TRBV4-1 and TRBJ2-2; D remains ambiguous. Germline V gene lookup returns CDR1 MGHRA and CDR2 YSYEKL. The CDR3 is made up of 20 amino acids. V lost 0 bases to trimming and J lost 4 bases, with 24 bases between them. The CDR3 nucleotides are TGCGCCAGCAGCCAAGATCTGTCGCGATTTCGTAAGAGTGGCACCGGGGAGCTGTTTTTT. Translating gives CASSQDLSRFRKSGTGELFF.